The 24 T cell receptor beta chains below were found in one sample sequenced in a study of Graves' ophthalmopathy and Graves' hyperthyroidism. The sequenced template was RNA, covering the TCR beta CDR3 region. Second-round multiplex PCR followed a first-round RT-PCR using HTBI primers. One entry per CDR3 protein, called by TCRdb with MiXCR from the multiplex PCR reads. The sample shows around 1.1 million distinct CDR3 sequences, about 35% of them seen only once. Sequenced material: peripheral blood or thyroid tissue (not recorded which). Receptors were obtained from an adult man with Graves' hyperthyroidism.

In this sample, this clonotype turned up a few times. V and J are TRBV7-9 and TRBJ1-6, with a weak D call TRBD1 (5 bases). This CDR3 comprises 16 residues. Trimming stripped 3 bases from V and 6 bases from J, with 15 bases between. Germline V CDR1 and CDR2: SEHNR, FQNEAQ (reference sequence). This CDR3 reads CASSLAVGAFNSPLHF. Here the CDR3 DNA reads TGTGCCAGCAGCTTGGCCGTAGGGGCTTTTAATTCACCCCTCCACTTT.

In this sample, this clonotype turned up a few times. The chain couples TRBV4-2 to TRBJ1-2; TRBD1 aligns across 8 bases. Germline V gene lookup returns CDR1 LGHNA and CDR2 YNFKEQ. Trimming at V came to 4 bases and at J to 13 bases, leaving 14 bases not matched to a gene. CDR3 length: 14 amino acids. The CDR3 here is CASSPPPGQAHTTF. The CDR3 DNA is TGTGCCAGCAGCCCACCACCGGGACAGGCCCACACCACCTTC.

This clonotype was counted once. At one of its ends the junction is not consistent with the germline gene, which may arise from a read error. The chain is built from TRBV5-1 and TRBJ1-6; the D is unclear. Looked up from germline, CDR1 is SGHRS and CDR2 is YFSETQ. The CDR3 covers 15 residues. The CDR3 region is CASSPQRLGEGPLHF. The CDR3 nucleotides are TGTGCCAGCAGCCCTCAGAGATTGGGTGAGGGACCCCTCCACTTT.

The V call is TRBV15, the J call TRBJ1-2, with a weak D call TRBD1 (6 bases). Germline V gives CDR1 LNHNV, CDR2 YYDKDF (reference sequence). The CDR3 contains 14 residues. Trimming left V 1 base short and J 4 bases short, with 10 bases between. CDR3 sequence: CATSRVGGLYGYTF. CDR3 DNA sequence: TGTGCCACCAGCAGAGTTGGGGGGCTCTATGGCTACACCTTC.

This clonotype came up a few times. The genes are TRBV19 and TRBJ2-5; unclear D gene. V lost 1 base and J lost 5, with 8 bases in between. The CDR3 covers 13 residues. The germline gives CDR1 LNHDA, CDR2 SQIVND (reference sequence). Here the CDR3 DNA reads TGTGCCAGTAGTATAGTTAAGATGGAGACCCAGTACTTC. Its translation: CASSIVKMETQYF.

Many counts were recorded for this clonotype. DNA of the CDR3: TGTGCCAGCAGCGGCGGAATCCAAGAGACCCAGTACTTC. It is translated as CASSGGIQETQYF. The chain has TRBV11-2 and TRBJ2-5; D is ambiguous. From germline, CDR1 is SGHAT and CDR2 FQNNGV. This CDR3 contains 13 residues. V was cut by 5 bases and J by 1 base, with 8 bases left in between.

On this clonotype: This could be a read error, since a much larger clone is one nucleotide away. The chain couples TRBV7-9 to TRBJ1-5; 7 bases are a match to TRBD1. CDR1 is SEHNR, CDR2 FQNEAQ, per germline (reference sequence). The CDR3 consists of 15 residues. Trimming took 1 base from V and 4 from J; bases not matched to a gene: 4. The CDR3 sequence: CASSLEQGENQPQHF. The CDR3 DNA follows: TGTGCCAGCAGCTTAGAGCAGGGGGAGAATCAGCCCCAGCATTTT.

CDR3 sequence reads: CASSGTGYHEQYF. The CDR3 region has the DNA TGTGCCAGCTCCGGGACAGGGTACCACGAGCAGTACTTC. The chain links TRBV7-4 to TRBJ2-7; 9 nucleotides line up with TRBD1. Trimming removed 8 bases from V and 5 bases from J; junction bases left unmatched: 7. CDR1 SGHVT and CDR2 SQSDAQ come from the germline V gene. The CDR3 is 13 amino acids.

This chain joins TRBV15 and TRBJ2-2; D unresolved. CDR1 is LNHNV, CDR2 YYDKDF, per germline (reference sequence). The CDR3 covers 15 residues. Trimming took off 5 bases at V and 6 bases at J, with 16 bases between the two ends. CDR3 DNA: TGTGCCACCAGCGCTCACAGATTTAGGGCCGGGGAGCTGTTTTTT. Translation gives CATSAHRFRAGELFF.

The chain joins TRBV5-4 to TRBJ2-7, with TRBD1 as a possible D gene (6 bases). V dropped 3 bases and J dropped 1 base, with 11 bases sitting between them. Germline V CDR1 and CDR2: SGHNT, YYREEE (reference sequence). The CDR3 contains 14 residues. The DNA of the CDR3 is TGTGCCAGCAGCTCGCCGACAGGTTCCTACGAGCAGTACTTC. This codes for CASSSPTGSYEQYF.

V usage is TRBV19 and J usage is TRBJ1-2, with 7 bases aligning to TRBD1. From germline, CDR1 is LNHDA and CDR2 SQIVND (reference sequence). Trimming cost V 4 bases and J 8 bases; bases outside gene matches: 10. There are 14 residues in the CDR3. CDR3 sequence reads: CASSRPGQFGGYTF. CDR3 DNA sequence: TGTGCCAGTAGTAGGCCGGGACAGTTCGGCGGCTACACCTTC.

The table lists this clonotype with a count of one. The chain uses TRBV28 and TRBJ1-6, with 8 bases fitting TRBD1. This CDR3 comprises 16 residues. V was pared by 2 bases and J by 4 bases, with 4 bases of the junction left unmatched. Germline V gene data show CDR1 as MDHEN and CDR2 as SYDVKM. The CDR3 DNA follows: TGTGCCAGCAGTTTAGCCAGGGGGCTTTATAATTCACCCCTCCACTTT. Residues: CASSLARGLYNSPLHF.

Concerning this clonotype: Possible read error: a much larger clone is one base away. The chain's CDR3 is CASSLYLRGSHEQYF. In nucleotides, the CDR3 is TGTGCCAGCAGCTTATATCTCCGGGGGAGCCACGAGCAGTACTTC. The V gene is TRBV7-2, the J gene TRBJ2-7, with a weak D call TRBD2 (6 bases). Germline V gene lookup returns CDR1 SGHTA and CDR2 FQGNSA. Trimming cost V 2 bases and J 5 bases, with 16 bases left between them. This CDR3 has 15 residues.

V and J are TRBV7-9 and TRBJ2-5; 10 bases agree with TRBD1. Trimming removed 5 bases from V and 1 base from J; junction bases left unmatched: 7. The CDR3 has 16 amino acids. Looked up from germline, CDR1 is SEHNR and CDR2 is FQNEAQ (reference sequence). The CDR3 loop is CASSVRDRGGQETQYF. As DNA, the CDR3 is TGTGCCAGCAGCGTCAGGGACAGGGGCGGCCAAGAGACCCAGTACTTC.

The V gene is TRBV6-2 or TRBV6-3, the J gene TRBJ1-3, with a possible D match to TRBD1 (6 bases). Germline loops: CDR1 MNHEY, CDR2 SVGEGT. This CDR3 region has 15 residues. Trimming took 6 bases from V and 4 from J, leaving 16 bases between them. The CDR3 DNA reads as TGTGCCAGCAGACGGCAGGGGTTGCGCGGAAACACCATATATTTT. Translation gives CASRRQGLRGNTIYF.

Comments on this clonotype: Possible read error: a much larger clone is one base away. The chain recombines TRBV6-5 with TRBJ1-5, with TRBD1 identical over 7 bases. This CDR3 has 13 amino acids. CDR1 is MNHEY, CDR2 SVGAGI, per germline. CDR3 sequence: CATRQGESQLQHF. CDR3 sequence (DNA): TGTGCCACACGACAGGGAGAAAGTCAGCTCCAGCATTTT.

This clonotype showed up many times. This chain connects TRBV9 to TRBJ1-1; perhaps TRBD1 as D (5 bases). CDR1 SGDLS and CDR2 YYNGEE come from the germline V gene. This CDR3 is 16 amino acids long. Trimming pared 3 bases from V and 0 bases from J, leaving 15 bases between. DNA for the CDR3: TGTGCCAGCAGCGCTGGGTCGGGGCTGATGAACACTGAAGCTTTCTTT. Protein sequence: CASSAGSGLMNTEAFF.

The chain combines TRBV12-3 or TRBV12-4 with TRBJ1-2; tentatively, D is TRBD1 (6 bases). The CDR3 is 14 residues long. V was cut by 6 bases and J by 7 bases, with 18 bases left in between. The CDR3 loop reads CASRPPGGAGGYTF. CDR3 DNA: TGTGCCAGCAGGCCCCCGGGGGGCGCGGGTGGCTACACCTTC.

The sample holds a few counts of this clonotype. The rearrangement links TRBV19 to TRBJ1-1; TRBD1 agrees at 7 bases. The trim removed 3 bases at V and 6 bases at J, leaving 16 bases unmatched. CDR3 length: 17 amino acids. The germline CDR1 and CDR2 sequences are LNHDA and SQIVND (reference sequence). The CDR3 reads CASSIFPPDRVGAEAFF. The CDR3 region has the DNA TGTGCCAGTAGTATTTTTCCCCCAGACAGGGTCGGGGCTGAAGCTTTCTTT.

CDR3 nucleotide sequence: TGCAGCGCGGGGGACGGGGCCTATGGCTACACCTTC. Encoded protein: CSAGDGAYGYTF. J is TRBJ1-2 and V is TRBV29-1; a weak D match, TRBD1 (5 bases). Trimming pared 7 bases from V and 4 bases from J, leaving 13 bases between. Germline CDR1 and CDR2: SQVTM and ANQGSEA. CDR3 length: 12 amino acids.

The V gene is TRBV4-3, the J gene TRBJ2-7; 10 bases fit TRBD2. This CDR3 has 15 amino acids. Germline V gives CDR1 LGHNA, CDR2 YSLEER. V dropped 1 base and J dropped 2; count of bases not matched to a gene: 2. The DNA of the CDR3 is TGCGCCAGCAGCCAAGCCAGCGGGGGGGCCTACGAGCAGTACTTC. Translating gives CASSQASGGAYEQYF.

This clonotype was recorded a few times. The chain links TRBV12-3 or TRBV12-4 to TRBJ2-2; 12 bases align to TRBD2. CDR3 size: 17 residues. Unmatched junction bases numbered 12, after V lost 7 bases and J lost 6 bases. CDR3 DNA sequence: TGTGCCAGCAAGAAAGGGGCTAGCGGGAGGGCCGCCGGGGAGCTGTTTTTT. As protein: CASKKGASGRAAGELFF.

This clonotype was counted a single time. V is TRBV10-3 and J is TRBJ2-2; D remains unclear. V lost 3 bases, J lost 3 bases, and 11 bases lay in between. Germline V lookup: CDR1 ENHRY, CDR2 SYGVKD. There are 15 residues in the CDR3. The CDR3 region has the DNA TGTGCCATCAGTGACGGTCCAGGTTACACCGGGGAGCTGTTTTTT. Translating it yields CAISDGPGYTGELFF.

In its sample, this clonotype was seen a few times. The J gene is TRBJ1-1, the V gene TRBV19; no firm D call. The CDR3 has 16 amino acids. Germline CDR1 is LNHDA and CDR2 is SQIVND (reference sequence). V lost 4 bases to trimming and J lost 0 bases, with 15 bases between them. The CDR3 region is CASSTGAGPLNTEAFF. The CDR3 DNA sequence: TGTGCCAGTAGTACAGGCGCTGGCCCTTTGAACACTGAAGCTTTCTTT.